This T cell receptor (beta chain) was obtained from a study of cytomegalovirus exposure and HLA in healthy donors (dated by TCRdb to 2017 to 2019). General notes on the study: An earlier analysis of 587 of the donors reported about 260 Gb of sequence data and 117 million unique TCR beta sequences obtained from about 200 million T cells. An early release covering just under 650 HLA-typed donors comprised 250 to 350 gigabases of sequencing data and around 86 million unique TCR sequences. Of the 350 to 450 genotyped donors, 70% to 90% were placed in the genetic ancestry cluster associated with self-reported Caucasian donors. The study was designed to test whether signatures of past pathogen exposure could be identified by cataloging public T cell receptors. The study used immunosequencing to profile the T cell repertoires of 670 or so subjects and linked those repertoires to cytomegalovirus serostatus. In addition to the first cohort of 650 to 750 subjects, a separate validation cohort of 120 different subjects was used. The study combined high-throughput TCR immunosequencing, statistical association of individual TCRs with disease status, and machine learning to predict cytomegalovirus infection status. A later analysis re-examined previously published TCR beta repertoires from 600 to 700 donors and added high-resolution HLA genotyping to investigate patterns of TCR occurrence. In the later analysis, no new phenotypic data were used to find candidate immune exposures; instead, reliance was placed on TCR beta sequences and their occurrence across donors. An earlier analysis of 587 of the donors applied high-throughput TCR beta sequencing to assess whether each TCR beta V gene segment acted as functional or pseudogenic. Donor age, sex, ethnicity and CMV serostatus were compiled alongside the repertoire data. A later genetic analysis took genome-wide SNP genotypes for about three fifths of the roughly 670 donors and used that subset as a discovery cohort. Every repertoire in the discovery cohort had been generated on one and the same sequencing platform. HLA typing included class I and class II loci at four-digit resolution. The number of donors typed differed by locus, with 629-630 for A, B, C, DRB1 and DQB1, roughly 520 for DQA1, under 610 for DPA1, and some 440 for DPB1. Because of strong linkage in the cohort, 5 or 6 DR-DQ haplotypes were treated as single units for association and clustering. Across 398 genotyped donors of the cohort, an average of roughly 200,000 unique TCR beta nucleotide sequences per donor were sequenced, and 15% to 20% of those sequences were non-productive. What the work shows at the level of the full study, not this receptor alone: Most TCR sequences were seen in very few donors, while some public TCRs were found in many individuals. An earlier analysis of some 560 of the donors showed that most TCR beta V segments appeared in productive rearrangements either about 90% or about 30% of the time, which broadly matched IMGT annotations. In a later analysis, several top co-occurrence clusters were reported to appear linked to parvovirus B19, influenza, CMV and Epstein-Barr virus. The presence/absence analyses assumed that sequencing depth was roughly uniform across donors, and that assumption may not be true. In a later analysis, most CMV-associated TCR beta chains were found to appear HLA-restricted, with HLA associations seemingly driven largely by CMV exposure. In vitro tests confirmed that a few of the cytomegalovirus-associated TCR beta chains recognize cytomegalovirus antigens. A later analysis found that TCR association rates varied across HLA loci, with DRB1 alleles showing the most associated TCRs and HLA-C alleles the fewest. The classifier was reported to diagnose cytomegalovirus status with high specificity and sensitivity in both the original and validation cohorts. Because HLA typing was missing for some donors at each locus, association tests included only the typed subset. A further reported finding was that TCR beta sequences accurately predicted the HLA-A and HLA-B alleles for most subjects in the first cohort. When HLA alleles, especially DR and DQ, strongly co-occurred, TCR associations were difficult to assign to individual alleles. According to a later genetic analysis, donors in an Asian-associated ancestry cluster had fewer N-insertions in productive TCRs than the approximately 650-donor mean. The only immune exposure information available for the cohort was CMV serostatus. The authors suggested that the approach could potentially be generalized to other disease states and immunological phenotypes. In a later analysis, HLA-associated TCR beta chains were found to be more clonally expanded and to have lower generation probabilities than equally common non-associated chains. In a later analysis, 16,951 TCR beta sequences were associated with specific HLA alleles at a false discovery rate of 0.05. The study listed 164 TCR beta chains as associated with cytomegalovirus. Linkage disequilibrium might explain the correlated functional status among segregating V segments, but an unknown experimental factor could not be ruled out. A cluster of highly shared sequence variants was judged likely to be a technical artifact of the sequencing pipeline. In a later genetic analysis, a missense DCLRE1C variant was associated with V-gene and J-gene trimming of TCR beta chains, and the association was replicated in an independent cohort. The earlier analysis of fewer than 750 of the donors excluded 15 to 20 rarely observed V segments, including chromosome 9 orphons, because counts were too low. This cohort had only TCR beta chains sequenced, and the lack of alpha or paired-chain data limited which features could be detected.

A word on this clone: Its binding antigen is unknown.

Libraries were made using the immunoSEQ multiplex PCR assay. For the multiplex PCR, a mixture combining 60 forward primers for TCR Vbeta segments and 13 reverse primers for TCR Jbeta segments was used. The CDR3 region of rearranged TCR beta genes was amplified from genomic DNA with a multiplex PCR assay. Amplified TCR beta libraries were sequenced as 87-base-pair reads on the Illumina HiSeq System. The original methods were these. A later analysis counted tens of millions of unique TCR beta chains across the 550 to 700 repertoires, and roughly 9.9 million of these chains were shared by at least two donors. To remove PCR and sequencing errors, raw reads were error-corrected and collapsed into unique sequences using a nearest-neighbor algorithm that merged closely related sequences. CDR3 sequences were aligned to IMGT reference sequences to assign V, D and J gene segments. Each retained sequence needed at least a six-nucleotide match to both a V gene segment and a J gene segment. A rearrangement was called productive if the CDR3 had no stop codons and remained in frame with V and J, and every other rearrangement was called non-productive. Following IMGT convention, CDR3 was defined as the stretch from the second conserved V-encoded cysteine to the conserved J-encoded phenylalanine. In an earlier analysis of approximately 500 of the donors, sequences lacking an unambiguous match to a single V gene segment were excluded. In an earlier analysis of 587 of the donors, a V segment was called functional when productive rearrangements were above 56.7%, and segregating when the standard deviation between donors exceeded 5%. A statistical classification framework was built to diagnose cytomegalovirus status from the catalog of TCR beta chain sequences. In a later analysis, V and J genes were assigned by comparing TCR nucleotide sequences against IMGT/GENE-DB human TR gene sequences. A later analysis assigned CDR3 sequences and most-parsimonious VDJ recombination scenarios with the TCRdist pipeline. In a later analysis, each TCR beta chain was defined by its CDR3 amino acid sequence together with its V-gene family, and reads without a unique V-gene family were excluded. In a later analysis, 500 to 700 highly shared, low-generation-probability nucleotide sequences were removed to address suspected cross-contamination and a sequencing artifact. A later analysis calculated a clonal expansion index for each public chain from normalized within-repertoire ranks of inferred template counts. A later analysis computed generation probabilities with a VDJ recombination model fitted to out-of-frame rearrangements, and checked the results against IGoR. A later analysis scored TCR-TCR, TCR-HLA and TCR-CMV co-occurrence with hypergeometric tests, applying a repertoire-size bias correction to TCR pairs. False discovery rates were estimated in a later analysis by permuting HLA or CMV assignments 20 times. In a later analysis, co-occurring TCRs were grouped using DBSCAN, with TCRdist sequence similarity added in when clustering inside HLA-allele-positive subsets. Repertoires with fewer than 30,000 or more than 120,000 public chains, plus five repertoires with anomalous nucleotide sharing, were excluded from co-occurrence clustering. TCRdb carries this immuneACCESS record with in-frame sequences only. Its versions omit some clonotypes, under half of them owing to an unresolved V gene in the studies checked, with the rest unexplained. V and J calls and clone size are those listed in that table; D and trimming were worked out from the DNA. The table held for this sample gives roughly 100,000 clones. The leading ten clones occupy roughly 15% of the sample.

The cohort was made up of 500 to 800 healthy bone marrow donors. All cohort members were sampled while nominally healthy, although unrecorded immune exposures were likely present. The donor tested CMV seropositive and was one of the 289 seropositive cohort members. Every donor gave a peripheral blood sample, and the peripheral blood mononuclear cells from that sample were used for TCR beta sequencing. Genomic DNA extraction from the blood cell samples was performed with the Qiagen DNeasy Blood Extraction Kit. The sequence was collected from a man aged 45 to 65 in good health and CMV-seropositive. Material for sequencing was PBMCs.

Read as DNA, the sequence is TGTGCCAGCTCACCCGGACAGGGTGGTGAGCAGTACGTC. This is translated as CASSPGQGGEQYV. Here the chain combines TRBV18 and TRBJ2-7; TRBD1 agrees with 8 junctional bases. The CDR3 starts with the cysteine, ends with the valine, and has 13 residues. Only CDR3 DNA remains: 39 bases, in frame from the first base. From a lookup of the germline V gene, CDR1 and CDR2 are KGHSH and LQKENI. The V end gives up 3 bases and the J end 7 bases, leaving 5 bases in the junction not matched to a gene.